Below, 10 T cell receptor beta chains from the same sample are listed, as sequenced in a study of CD4 T cells in relation to SARS-CoV-2 and coronaviruses. TCRdb keeps only in-frame clones here, not all; method: immunoSEQ multiplex PCR. The sample lists approximately 43,000 clones, nearly 85% occurring once. These TCRs' antigens remain unknown. What was sequenced was naive CD4+ T cells from PBMCs, cultured in vitro. Subset here: naive CD4+ T cells isolated by negative enrichment. The receptors shown here come from an adult with COVID-19.

This rearrangement joins TRBV30 to TRBJ2-2; D not certain. V was trimmed by 0 bases and J by 4 bases, leaving 9 bases between them. The CDR3 has 14 residues. The germline V gene has CDR1 GTSNPN and CDR2 SVGIG (reference sequence). As DNA, the CDR3 is TGTGCCTGGAGTGTACGGTTGTTCACCGGGGAGCTGTTTTTT. As protein: CAWSVRLFTGELFF.

The gene calls are TRBV3-1 (or the pseudogene TRBV3-2) and TRBJ2-1; 11 bases agree with TRBD2. CDR3 length: 15 residues. With V trimmed by 4 bases and J by 6 bases, 5 bases remained unmatched. Germline V lookup: CDR1 LGHDT, CDR2 YNNKEL (reference sequence). CDR3 bases: TGTGCCAGCAGCCTTAGCGGGAGGGTGGGCAATGAGCAGTTCTTC. This encodes CASSLSGRVGNEQFF.

The rearrangement uses TRBV2 and TRBJ2-7; D call uncertain. The CDR3 consists of 10 residues. Per germline, CDR1 SNHLY and CDR2 FYNNEI. V lost 6 bases and J 3 bases, leaving 3 bases between the germline ends. CDR3: CASRDYEQYF. The CDR3 region has the DNA TGTGCCAGCAGAGACTACGAGCAGTACTTC.

This clone was detected once. The V gene is TRBV7-2, the J gene TRBJ2-7; the match to TRBD2 covers 7 bases. The germline CDR1 and CDR2 sequences are SGHTA and FQGNSA. Trimming cost V 5 bases and J 0 bases; bases outside gene matches: 10. CDR3 size: 16 residues. CDR3 sequence: CASSPGPGRSSYEQYF. CDR3 nucleotides: TGTGCCAGCAGCCCAGGTCCCGGGAGGAGCTCCTACGAGCAGTACTTC.

The V gene is TRBV9, the J gene TRBJ2-1; D ambiguous. Deletions cut 4 bases from V and 0 bases from J, with 11 bases between. There are 15 residues in the CDR3. CDR1 is SGDLS and CDR2 is YYNGEE in the germline V gene. The CDR3 protein is CASSPTRNSYNEQFF. The CDR3, as DNA: TGTGCCAGCAGCCCCACACGCAACTCCTACAATGAGCAGTTCTTC.

The rearrangement uses TRBV6-6 and TRBJ2-7; 8 positions agree with TRBD1. Germline values: CDR1 MNHNY, CDR2 SVGAGI (reference sequence). After removal of 2 bases from V and 6 bases from J, the junction contained 9 bases not matched to a gene. The length of the CDR3 is 15 residues. Here the CDR3 reads CASSYLRTGSREQYF. In DNA form, the CDR3 reads TGTGCCAGCAGTTACCTACGGACAGGGTCTCGCGAGCAGTACTTC.

This clone has a single count. This rearrangement joins TRBV7-2 to TRBJ1-2, with a possible D match to TRBD1 (6 bases). The V end lost 5 bases, the J end lost 6 bases, and 16 bases lay between the germline ends. CDR3 length: 14 residues. From germline, CDR1 is SGHTA and CDR2 FQGNSA. CDR3 bases: TGTGCCAGCAGCCCCGGGGGGGCAGTGCATGGCTACACCTTC. Translated: CASSPGGAVHGYTF.

This sequence joins TRBV2 and TRBJ1-1; tentatively, D is TRBD1 (6 bases). Germline V gives CDR1 SNHLY, CDR2 FYNNEI. The CDR3 loop spans 14 amino acids. Trimming took off 3 bases at V and 6 bases at J, with 14 bases between the two ends. The CDR3 sequence: CASSDLVGAAEAFF. In DNA form, the CDR3 reads TGTGCCAGCAGTGATCTTGTGGGGGCCGCTGAAGCTTTCTTT.

This clone was detected a few times. The CDR3 protein is CASSLASGGGNYGYTF. In DNA, the CDR3 is TGCGCCAGCAGCTTGGCGTCCGGGGGCGGAAACTATGGCTACACCTTC. The genes are TRBV5-1 and TRBJ1-2, with a possible D match to TRBD1 (6 bases). Germline CDR1 and CDR2: SGHRS and YFSETQ. V gave up 0 bases and J gave up 2 bases, with 14 bases separating them. The CDR3 contains 16 residues.

The chain uses TRBV6-4 and TRBJ1-2, with TRBD1 identical over 11 bases. Germline CDR1 MRHNA, CDR2 SNTAGT. V shed 2 bases and J 4 bases; nucleotides not matched to a gene: 3. This CDR3 has 15 residues. CDR3 DNA sequence: TGTGCCAGCAGTGACGGGACAGGGGGTTCCTATGGCTACACCTTC. It yields the protein CASSDGTGGSYGYTF.